The source of this TCR beta chain is a study of blood T cell dynamics during melanoma immunotherapy. Germline loops: CDR1 SGHRS, CDR2 YFSETQ. The CDR3 has 16 residues. Losses at the gene ends were 2 bases for V and 0 bases for J; bases not matched to a gene: 3. Described time point: pre-treatment baseline. TCRdb's copy holds only in-frame clones and misses some; the assay was immunoSEQ multiplex PCR. Of fewer than 18,000 clones in the sample, about 84% were seen once. The rearrangement links TRBV5-1 to TRBJ2-1; 9 nucleotides match TRBD1. This receptor was taken from a human donor with melanoma. Material: blood, obtained from a patient treated with checkpoint blockade. In nucleotides, the CDR3 is TGCGCCAGCAGCTTCGGGACAGGGAGCTCCTACAATGAGCAGTTCTTC. Protein product: CASSFGTGSSYNEQFF.